This TCR beta chain was recorded in a study of T cells after somatic rescue of genetic block. Germline CDR1 is MNHEY and CDR2 is SMNVEV (reference sequence). The CDR3 covers 16 residues. The V and J ends lost 7 bases and 7 bases respectively, with 26 bases between them. Generated by immunoSEQ multiplex PCR, the TCRdb table keeps only in-frame clones and is missing some. The sample has tens of thousands of clones, just under 90% seen once. Sequencing input: peripheral blood mononuclear cells (PBMCs). This sequence was found in a woman between 18 and 29 years old. The rearrangement joins TRBV27 to TRBJ2-7, with D perhaps TRBD2 (6 bases). The CDR3 loop reads CASTLRPGTVNFEQYF. For the CDR3, the DNA is TGTGCCAGCACCCTGCGACCCGGGACTGTCAACTTTGAGCAGTACTTC.